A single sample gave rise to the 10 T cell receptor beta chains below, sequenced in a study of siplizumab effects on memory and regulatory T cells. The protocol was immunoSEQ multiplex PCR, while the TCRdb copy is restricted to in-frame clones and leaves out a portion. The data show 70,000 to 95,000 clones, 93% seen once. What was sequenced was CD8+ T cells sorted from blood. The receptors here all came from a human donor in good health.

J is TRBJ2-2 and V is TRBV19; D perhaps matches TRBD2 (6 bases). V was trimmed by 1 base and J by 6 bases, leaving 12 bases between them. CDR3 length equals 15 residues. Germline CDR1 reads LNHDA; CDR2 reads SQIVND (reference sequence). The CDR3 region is CASSIVRESPGELFF. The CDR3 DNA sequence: TGTGCCAGTAGTATAGTTCGGGAGAGTCCCGGGGAGCTGTTTTTT. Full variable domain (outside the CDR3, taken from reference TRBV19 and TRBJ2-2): DGGITQSPKYLFRKEGQNVTLSCEQNLNHDAMYWYRQDPGQGLRLIYYSQIVNDFQKGDIAEGYSVSREKKESFPLTVTSAQKNPTAFYLCASSIVRESPGELFFGEGSRLTVL.

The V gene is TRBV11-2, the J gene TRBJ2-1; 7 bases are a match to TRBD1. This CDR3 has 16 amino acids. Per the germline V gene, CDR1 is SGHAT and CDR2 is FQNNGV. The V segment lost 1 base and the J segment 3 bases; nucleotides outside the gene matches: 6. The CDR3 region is CASSLVGRGNYNEQFF. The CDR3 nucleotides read TGTGCCAGCAGCTTAGTGGGCAGGGGGAACTACAATGAGCAGTTCTTC.

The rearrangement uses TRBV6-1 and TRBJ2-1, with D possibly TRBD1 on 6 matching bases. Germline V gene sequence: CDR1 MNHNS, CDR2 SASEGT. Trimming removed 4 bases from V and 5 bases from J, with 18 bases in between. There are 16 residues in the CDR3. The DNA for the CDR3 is TGTGCCAGCAGTGGGACTGAGACAGGTTATCACAATGAGCAGTTCTTC. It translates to CASSGTETGYHNEQFF.

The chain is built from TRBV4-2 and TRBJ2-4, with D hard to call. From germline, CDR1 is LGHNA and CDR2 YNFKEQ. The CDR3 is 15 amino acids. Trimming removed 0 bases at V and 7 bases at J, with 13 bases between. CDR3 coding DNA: TGTGCCAGCAGCCAAGACTCCCCACGGAGCAACATTCAGTACTTC. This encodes CASSQDSPRSNIQYF.

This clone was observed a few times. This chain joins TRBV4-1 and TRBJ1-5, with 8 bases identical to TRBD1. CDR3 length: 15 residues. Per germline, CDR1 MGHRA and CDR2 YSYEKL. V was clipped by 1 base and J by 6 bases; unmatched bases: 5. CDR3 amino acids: CASSQGNRGGQPQHF. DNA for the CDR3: TGCGCCAGCAGCCAAGGGAACAGGGGGGGTCAGCCCCAGCATTTT.

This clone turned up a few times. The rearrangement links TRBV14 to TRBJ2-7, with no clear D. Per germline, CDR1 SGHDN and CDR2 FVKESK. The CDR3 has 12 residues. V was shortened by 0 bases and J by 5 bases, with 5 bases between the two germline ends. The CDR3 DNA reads TGTGCCAGCAGCCAAGATCGCAACGAGCAGTACTTC. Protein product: CASSQDRNEQYF. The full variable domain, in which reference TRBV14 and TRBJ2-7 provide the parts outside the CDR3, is EAGVTQFPSHSVIEKGQTVTLRCDPISGHDNLYWYRRVMGKEIKFLLHFVKESKQDESGMPNNRFLAERTGGTYSTLKVQPAELEDSGVYFCASSQDRNEQYFGPGTRLTVT.

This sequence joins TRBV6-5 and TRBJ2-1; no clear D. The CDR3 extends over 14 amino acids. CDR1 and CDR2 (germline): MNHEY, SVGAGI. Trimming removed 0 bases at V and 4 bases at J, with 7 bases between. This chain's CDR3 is CASSYSSYYNEQFF. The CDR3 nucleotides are TGTGCCAGCAGTTACTCCTCCTATTACAATGAGCAGTTCTTC.

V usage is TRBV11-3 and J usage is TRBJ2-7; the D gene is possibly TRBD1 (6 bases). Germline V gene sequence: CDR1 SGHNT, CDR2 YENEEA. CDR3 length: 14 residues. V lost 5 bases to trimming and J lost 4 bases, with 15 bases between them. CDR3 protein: CASSERARGYEQYF. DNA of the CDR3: TGTGCCAGCAGCGAGAGGGCCAGGGGATACGAGCAGTACTTC.

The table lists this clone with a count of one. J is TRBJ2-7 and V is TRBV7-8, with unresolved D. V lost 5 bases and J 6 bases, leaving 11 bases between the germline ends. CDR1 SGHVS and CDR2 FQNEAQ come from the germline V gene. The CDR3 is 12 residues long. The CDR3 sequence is CASSMGAAEQYF. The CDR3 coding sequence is TGTGCCAGCAGCATGGGTGCGGCCGAGCAGTACTTC.

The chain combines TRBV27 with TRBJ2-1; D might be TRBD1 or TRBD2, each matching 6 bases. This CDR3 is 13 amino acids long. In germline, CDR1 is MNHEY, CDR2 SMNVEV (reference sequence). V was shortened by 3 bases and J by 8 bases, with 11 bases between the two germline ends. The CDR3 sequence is CASSFLEGDEQFF. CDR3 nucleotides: TGTGCCAGCAGTTTTTTGGAGGGGGATGAGCAGTTCTTC.